This TCR beta chain appears in the sequencing data of a study of shared clonotypes between healthy human individuals. Replicate PCRs run on sorted subsets employed 150 to 250 ng DNA, roughly 30,000 T cell genomes. Original analysis: Owing to the provision of junction-only sequences devoid of quality scores by immunoSEQ, filtering differed. Assay: immunoSEQ multiplex PCR; the TCRdb copy retains only in-frame clones and omits some. The V and J calls and clone size come from that table; D and trimming were worked out from the DNA. Among about 710,000 clones listed, over 60% were seen once. Study-wide results and caveats: What naive subsets generally showed was a larger estimated richness than memory subsets showed.

A remark on this clone: Its antigen is unidentified.

The TCR sequence derives from a woman aged 25 to 39 in good health. The specimen was memory CD4+ T cells sorted from blood. The subset is: CD45RA-negative fraction.

The CDR3 region has the DNA TGTGCTAGTGGTTTGGTACAAGGCGGCCAAAGCTCCTACAATGAGCAGTTCTTC. Protein product: CASGLVQGGQSSYNEQFF. This chain connects TRBV12-5 to TRBJ2-1; D is uncertain. Trimming left V 0 bases short and J 0 bases short, with 15 bases between. Germline values: CDR1 LGHNT, CDR2 FRNRAP. The CDR3 covers 18 residues.